The 24 T cell receptor beta chains in this list originate from one sample, sequenced in a study of CD8+CD57+ T cells in acquired aplastic anemia. Patients chosen for sequencing had CD8+CD57+ cells that had expanded, as shown by flow cytometry. Profiles of TCR beta VDJ and CDR3 were generated from a genomic DNA template. TCRdb reanalysed the reads using MiXCR and keeps one entry per CDR3 protein. In the table there are about 240,000 distinct CDR3 sequences, around 45% of which are singletons. Sample: sorted CD4+, CD8+, or CD8+CD57+ T cells (not recorded which) from PBMCs. These TCRs come from a human donor with aplastic anemia.

This clonotype was counted between two and nine times. The chain joins TRBV6-6 to TRBJ1-1; no clear D. Between the trimmed V and J ends, which lost 3 bases and 3 bases, there was a span of 14 bases. Germline-derived CDR1 and CDR2 are MNHNY and SVGAGI (reference sequence). This CDR3 is 15 amino acids long. The DNA for the CDR3 is TGTGCCAGCAGTTATAATAGCGGGAGATACACTGAAGCTTTCTTT. It codes for CASSYNSGRYTEAFF.

This clonotype has at least ten counts. This sequence joins TRBV5-8 and TRBJ2-2, with a tentative D call TRBD2 (6 bases). CDR3 length: 15 residues. The ends were cut back, 2 bases at V and 1 base at J, with 9 bases in the middle. Germline V gives CDR1 SGHTS, CDR2 YDEGEE. The CDR3 region has the DNA TGTGCCAGCAGCTTTATAGCGGAGAACACCGGGGAGCTGTTTTTT. Translating gives CASSFIAENTGELFF. The full variable domain, completed using reference TRBV5-8 and TRBJ2-2, is EAGVTQSPTHLIKTRGQQATLRCSPISGHTSVYWYQQALGLGLQFLLWYDEGEERNRGNFPPRFSGRQFPNYSSELNVNALELEDSALYLCASSFIAENTGELFFGEGSRLTVL.

This clonotype came up many times. This chain links TRBV5-6 with TRBJ1-4, with D hard to call. Per germline, CDR1 SGHDT and CDR2 YYEEEE. V was cut by 0 bases and J by 2 bases, with 5 bases left in between. This CDR3 has 14 residues. The CDR3 sequence is CASSLGATNEKLFF. Here the CDR3 DNA reads TGTGCCAGCAGCTTGGGGGCCACTAATGAAAAACTGTTTTTT.

There are many counts of this clonotype. The chain joins TRBV13 to TRBJ2-2, with TRBD1 identical over 9 bases. This CDR3 region has 15 residues. V dropped 6 bases and J dropped 5; count of bases not matched to a gene: 7. The germline V gene encodes CDR1 PRHDT and CDR2 FYEKMQ (reference sequence). Written as DNA, the CDR3 is TGTGCCAGCAGTGCCGGGACAGGGAAGACCGGGGAGCTGTTTTTT. This translates into CASSAGTGKTGELFF.

This clonotype was observed at least ten times. This rearrangement joins TRBV27 to TRBJ2-7; D is possibly TRBD1 (6 bases). CDR1 is MNHEY, CDR2 SMNVEV, per germline (reference sequence). This CDR3 contains 13 residues. The V end lost 6 bases, the J end lost 3 bases, and 12 bases lay between the germline ends. The CDR3 is CASRHRDHYEQYF. DNA of the CDR3: TGTGCCAGCAGACACAGGGACCACTACGAGCAGTACTTC.

This rearrangement joins TRBV7-8 to TRBJ2-5, with a tentative D call TRBD2 (5 bases). Germline CDR1 reads SGHVS; CDR2 reads FQNEAQ. The CDR3 sequence is 14 residues long. Trimming stripped 0 bases from V and 2 bases from J, with 7 bases between. Here the CDR3 reads CASSLAGEQETQYF. CDR3 bases: TGTGCCAGCAGCTTAGCGGGAGAACAAGAGACCCAGTACTTC.

V is TRBV7-9 and J is TRBJ2-7; 11 bases line up with TRBD1. Germline loops: CDR1 SEHNR, CDR2 FQNEAQ (reference sequence). V was pared by 6 bases and J by 7 bases, with 5 bases of the junction left unmatched. The CDR3 has 13 amino acids. CDR3 in DNA: TGTGCCAGCAGATCCGGGACAGGGGGTGAGCAGTACTTC. Amino acid sequence: CASRSGTGGEQYF. The full variable domain, its missing parts supplied by reference TRBV7-9 and TRBJ2-7, is DTGVSQNPRHKITKRGQNVTFRCDPISEHNRLYWYRQTLGQGPEFLTYFQNEAQLEKSRLLSDRFSAERPKGSFSTLEIQRTEQGDSAMYLCASRSGTGGEQYFGPGTRLTVT.

This sequence joins TRBV6-5 and TRBJ2-1; D is tentatively TRBD1 or TRBD2 (5 bases each). V gave up 10 bases and J gave up 6 bases, with 16 bases separating them. CDR1 is MNHEY and CDR2 is SVGAGI in the germline V gene. The CDR3 has 13 amino acids. CDR3 loop: CATRGVPLNEQFF. The CDR3 DNA reads TGTGCCACGAGGGGAGTTCCCCTCAATGAGCAGTTCTTC.

This clonotype was seen many times. V and J are TRBV6-2 or TRBV6-3 and TRBJ1-1; 7 bases fit TRBD1. CDR3 size: 16 residues. The germline gives CDR1 MNHEY, CDR2 SVGEGT. V lost 2 bases to trimming and J lost 4 bases; unmatched junction nucleotides: 10. CDR3 bases: TGTGCCAGCAGTTACGTGTCAGGGGGAGGTCGCACTGAAGCTTTCTTT. This codes for CASSYVSGGGRTEAFF.

Of note for this clonotype: As the CDR3 is not closed by the conserved phenylalanine or tryptophan, this likely results from a read error. This chain connects TRBV30 to TRBJ2-7; D is possibly TRBD1 or TRBD2 (5 bases each). The germline CDR1 and CDR2 sequences are GTSNPN and SVGIG (reference sequence). The CDR3 loop spans 15 amino acids. The CDR3 DNA is TGTGCCTGGGACAGCGACTACATTATGTCCTACGGGCAGTACCTC. Translated: CAWDSDYIMSYGQYL.

The chain recombines TRBV15 with TRBJ1-6; D is unclear. The CDR3 spans 15 residues. Looked up from germline, CDR1 is LNHNV and CDR2 is YYDKDF (reference sequence). V dropped 0 bases and J dropped 8 bases, with 11 bases sitting between them. CDR3: CATSREGNGDSPLHF. For the CDR3, the DNA is TGTGCCACCAGCAGAGAAGGGAATGGGGATTCACCCCTCCACTTT.

This clonotype was seen only once. This may be a read error: a much more frequent sequence differs by one nucleotide. V gene TRBV12-3 or TRBV12-4 combines with J gene TRBJ2-1; 13 bases align to TRBD2. This CDR3 region has 15 residues. V shed 7 bases and J 9 bases; nucleotides not matched to a gene: 9. Here the CDR3 DNA reads TGTGCCAGCACGTGGACTAGCGGGGGATTCGGTGAGCAGTTCTTC. Translating it yields CASTWTSGGFGEQFF.

Concerning this clonotype itself: Given a much more abundant clone one base away, this may be a read error. The gene calls are TRBV30 and TRBJ1-1; weak D call: TRBD1 (5 bases). CDR3 length: 13 amino acids. Per germline, CDR1 GTSNPN and CDR2 SVGIG (reference sequence). The CDR3 sequence is CAWSVGANTEASF. The CDR3 coding sequence is TGTGCCTGGAGTGTCGGGGCGAACACTGAAGCTTCCTTT.

This clonotype was recorded many times. The rearrangement uses TRBV29-1 and TRBJ1-4, with D perhaps TRBD1 (5 bases). The germline V gene encodes CDR1 SQVTM and CDR2 ANQGSEA. Trimming removed 6 bases at V and 4 bases at J, with 24 bases between. There are 17 residues in the CDR3. CDR3 nucleotides: TGCAGCGTATCGATGTGGGACCGGGACGGACTTAATGAAAAACTGTTTTTT. This gives the protein CSVSMWDRDGLNEKLFF.

The genes are TRBV2 and TRBJ1-5; D is perhaps TRBD1 (6 bases). V was shortened by 3 bases and J by 0 bases, with 9 bases between the two germline ends. CDR3 length equals 15 residues. In germline, CDR1 is SNHLY, CDR2 FYNNEI. CDR3 nucleotide sequence: TGTGCCAGCAGTGAGGACAGTTATAGCAATCAGCCCCAGCATTTT. Its translation: CASSEDSYSNQPQHF. The whole variable domain, filled in from reference TRBV2 and TRBJ1-5, reads EPEVTQTPSHQVTQMGQEVILRCVPISNHLYFYWYRQILGQKVEFLVSFYNNEISEKSEIFDDQFSVERPDGSNFTLKIRSTKLEDSAMYFCASSEDSYSNQPQHFGDGTRLSIL.

This clonotype was detected a few times. J is TRBJ1-4 and V is TRBV28; D remains ambiguous. The CDR3 is made up of 12 amino acids. The V and J ends lost 6 bases and 1 base respectively, with 3 bases between them. CDR1 is MDHEN and CDR2 is SYDVKM in the germline V gene. As DNA, the CDR3 is TGTGCCAGCAGCCTAACTAATGAAAAACTGTTTTTT. It translates to CASSLTNEKLFF.

This clonotype has just one count. The chain links TRBV19 to TRBJ2-7; 9 bases are a match to TRBD1. The V gene's germline CDR1 is LNHDA and CDR2 SQIVND (reference sequence). The CDR3 loop spans 14 amino acids. The junction had 3 bases not matched to a gene; V was cut back by 3 bases and J by 3 bases. The chain's CDR3 is CASSIRDRVYEQYF. In DNA form, the CDR3 reads TGTGCCAGTAGTATCCGGGACAGGGTCTACGAGCAGTACTTC.

This chain links TRBV28 with TRBJ1-2, with D possibly TRBD1 on 5 matching bases. With 2 bases removed from V and 3 bases from J, the gap between germline ends came to 7 bases. The CDR3 runs to 13 residues. The germline V gene encodes CDR1 MDHEN and CDR2 SYDVKM. DNA for the CDR3: TGTGCCAGCAGTTTAGGGGCGGACTATGGCTACACCTTC. This gives the protein CASSLGADYGYTF.

The chain joins TRBV28 to TRBJ2-2; the D is unclear. Germline V gene lookup returns CDR1 MDHEN and CDR2 SYDVKM. This CDR3 has 12 residues. V was clipped by 7 bases and J by 4 bases, with 7 bases between them. The CDR3 spells CASKQFTGELFF. CDR3 in DNA: TGTGCCAGCAAACAGTTCACCGGGGAGCTGTTTTTT. The variable domain in full, completed from reference TRBV28 and TRBJ2-2, reads DVKVTQSSRYLVKRTGEKVFLECVQDMDHENMFWYRQDPGLGLRLIYFSYDVKMKEKGDIPEGYSVSREKKERFSLILESASTNQTSMYLCASKQFTGELFFGEGSRLTVL.

This clonotype showed up just once. This chain joins TRBV15 and TRBJ1-2, with D hard to call. The V end was cut by 0 bases, the J end by 4 bases, with 12 bases between. The CDR3 totals 15 residues. Germline V gives CDR1 LNHNV, CDR2 YYDKDF (reference sequence). CDR3 region: CATSRDSGRRYGYTF. CDR3 DNA: TGTGCCACCAGCAGAGATTCGGGGAGGCGCTATGGCTACACCTTC.

This clonotype has more than one count but fewer than ten. The chain combines TRBV3-1 with TRBJ2-7; perhaps TRBD1 as D (6 bases). V lost 0 bases, J lost 7 bases, and 13 bases lay in between. CDR1 is LGHDT, CDR2 YNNKEL, per germline (reference sequence). The CDR3 length is 14 residues. CDR3 in amino acids: CASSQDPGVGEQYF. The CDR3 nucleotides read TGTGCCAGCAGCCAAGACCCAGGGGTGGGGGAGCAGTACTTC.

The chain combines TRBV30 with TRBJ2-3; D not certain. The V gene's germline CDR1 is GTSNPN and CDR2 SVGIG (reference sequence). CDR3 size: 14 residues. The V end was cut by 0 bases, the J end by 1 base, with 8 bases between. The CDR3 nucleotides read TGTGCCTGGAGTGTTAATAGTGGCACAGATACGCAGTATTTT. As protein: CAWSVNSGTDTQYF.

In its sample, this clonotype was seen many times. This chain joins TRBV9 and TRBJ1-2; weak D call: TRBD1 (6 bases). The CDR3 is 16 residues long. The germline V gene encodes CDR1 SGDLS and CDR2 YYNGEE. Trimming shortened V by 4 bases and J by 5 bases, and 21 bases separated the two germline ends. The CDR3 bases are TGTGCCAGCAGCCCCTCGCTACAGACAGGAGGATATGGCTACACCTTC. As protein: CASSPSLQTGGYGYTF.

At least ten counts were recorded for this clonotype. The chain uses TRBV7-9 and TRBJ2-2, with 7 bases aligning to TRBD1. This CDR3 spans 16 amino acids. The germline V gene has CDR1 SEHNR and CDR2 FQNEAQ (reference sequence). V lost 7 bases, J lost 4 bases, and 12 bases stayed unmatched. The CDR3 loop is CASTSRMGQSTGELFF. The CDR3 DNA reads as TGTGCCAGCACGAGCCGTATGGGACAGTCCACCGGGGAGCTGTTTTTT.